This T cell receptor beta chain was observed in a study of CD8 T cells in ankylosing spondylitis. A note on this clonotype: Its target is unknown.

TCRdb redid the calling of the 5' RACE reads with MiXCR, one entry per CDR3 protein. The sample yields 80,000 to 100,000 distinct CDR3 sequences, 8.8% seen once. Study-wide results and limits: Reportedly, matched ankylosing spondylitis synovial fluid was significantly enriched for disease-linked clones.

The germline V gene encodes CDR1 SGHVS and CDR2 FQNEAQ. The V gene lost 5 bases and the J gene lost 6 bases, with 12 bases spanning the gap. This CDR3 has 13 amino acids. The chain uses TRBV7-8 and TRBJ2-3; D is unclear. The source is a male donor with ankylosing spondylitis or in good health (not recorded which). Sequencing used blood, either unsorted or a sorted T cell fraction (not recorded which). CDR3 amino acids: CASSISRMDTQYF. CDR3 nucleotide sequence: TGTGCCAGCAGCATTTCTAGGATGGATACGCAGTATTTT.